Listed here are 9 T cell receptor beta chains from one sample, sequenced in a study of cytomegalovirus exposure and HLA in healthy donors listed by TCRdb under 2017. The protocol used for the library was the immunoSEQ multiplex PCR assay. The multiplex PCR relied on a mix of 60 forward primers for TCR Vbeta segments and 13 reverse primers for TCR Jbeta segments. TCRdb holds this immuneACCESS table with in-frame rearrangements only. Some clones are missing; in checked studies, unresolved V genes explain under half, and the rest has no known cause. The sample table records over 150,000 clones; roughly 80% of these occur just once. Clones ranked in the top ten supply 4% of the sample. Sample: PBMCs. Receptors were obtained from a woman in her forties in good health and CMV-seronegative.

In DNA, the CDR3 is TGCGCCAGCAGCCCCAGCGGCGGGGAGAGAGCCAAAAACATTCAGTACTTC. As protein: CASSPSGGERAKNIQYF. The chain carries TRBV4-1 and TRBJ2-4; D perhaps matches TRBD2 (6 bases). Germline CDR1 and CDR2: MGHRA and YSYEKL. This CDR3 is 17 amino acids long. V was cut by 4 bases and J by 0 bases, with 16 bases left in between.

The chain carries TRBV6-6 and TRBJ1-1; TRBD1 matches at 9 bases. Germline CDR1 is MNHNY and CDR2 is SVGAGI (reference sequence). The length of the CDR3 is 15 residues. V gave up 8 bases and J gave up 4 bases; unmatched junction bases: 11. CDR3 DNA: TGTGCCAGCGTATTACAGGGGGCTTTGGGCACTGAAGCTTTCTTT. Protein product: CASVLQGALGTEAFF.

The V gene is TRBV7-2, the J gene TRBJ2-1, with D hard to call. The length of the CDR3 is 13 residues. V was shortened by 6 bases and J by 5 bases, with 11 bases between the two germline ends. The germline CDR1 and CDR2 sequences are SGHTA and FQGNSA. CDR3 coding DNA: TGTGCCAGCAGTAAAAACAGAGACAATGAGCAGTTCTTC. Residues: CASSKNRDNEQFF. Complete variable domain (other parts from reference TRBV7-2 and TRBJ2-1): GAGVSQSPSNKVTEKGKDVELRCDPISGHTALYWYRQSLGQGLEFLIYFQGNSAPDKSGLPSDRFSAERTGGSVSTLTIQRTQQEDSAVYLCASSKNRDNEQFFGPGTRLTVL.

The chain employs TRBV6-5 and TRBJ2-5; D possibly corresponds to TRBD1 (6 bases). This CDR3 comprises 13 residues. Germline values: CDR1 MNHEY, CDR2 SVGAGI. Trimming took 6 bases from V and 2 from J, leaving 10 bases between them. CDR3 DNA: TGTGCCAGCAGCCGCGACAGGCAAGAGACCCAGTACTTC. This codes for CASSRDRQETQYF.

The chain has TRBV27 and TRBJ2-7; 11 bases match TRBD2. This CDR3 region has 17 residues. V lost 1 base to trimming and J lost 3 bases; unmatched junction nucleotides: 8. Looked up from germline, CDR1 is MNHEY and CDR2 is SMNVEV (reference sequence). The CDR3 coding sequence is TGTGCCAGCAGTTTATTTGGGGGGGGACTAGCGGACTACGAGCAGTACTTC. This codes for CASSLFGGGLADYEQYF.

The chain has TRBV5-1 and TRBJ2-7; D not certain. CDR3 size: 14 residues. CDR1 is SGHRS, CDR2 YFSETQ, per germline. V was cut by 1 base and J by 0 bases, with 8 bases left in between. The CDR3 spells CASSLRVSSYEQYF. The CDR3 DNA reads TGCGCCAGCAGCTTGCGGGTGTCCTCCTACGAGCAGTACTTC.

This clone was seen a single time. The chain links TRBV11-2 to TRBJ1-1; 7 nucleotides agree with TRBD1. The CDR3 covers 18 residues. V shed 5 bases and J 0 bases; nucleotides not matched to a gene: 15. CDR1 and CDR2 from the germline V gene are SGHAT and FQNNGV. The CDR3 spells CASSTQPGQSVMNTEAFF. The CDR3 coding sequence is TGTGCCAGCAGCACCCAACCGGGACAGTCAGTTATGAACACTGAAGCTTTCTTT.

To note about this clone: Other DNA sequences of this sample code for an identical CDR3. The J gene is TRBJ2-7, the V gene TRBV7-8; 11 nucleotides match TRBD1. The CDR3 is 15 amino acids. CDR1 is SGHVS and CDR2 is FQNEAQ in the germline V gene. V shed 1 base, J shed 4 bases, and the junction held 3 bases outside the gene matches. The CDR3 region is CASSLGTGGAYEQYF. The CDR3 bases are TGTGCCAGCAGCTTAGGGACAGGGGGCGCGTACGAGCAGTACTTC.

The chain employs TRBV27 and TRBJ2-3; 12 bases map to TRBD2. This CDR3 has 15 amino acids. V dropped 4 bases and J dropped 6; count of bases not matched to a gene: 5. Germline CDR1 is MNHEY and CDR2 is SMNVEV (reference sequence). DNA for the CDR3: TGTGCCAGCAGTTCCCCTAGCGGGAGGGTGGATACGCAGTATTTT. Translating it yields CASSSPSGRVDTQYF.